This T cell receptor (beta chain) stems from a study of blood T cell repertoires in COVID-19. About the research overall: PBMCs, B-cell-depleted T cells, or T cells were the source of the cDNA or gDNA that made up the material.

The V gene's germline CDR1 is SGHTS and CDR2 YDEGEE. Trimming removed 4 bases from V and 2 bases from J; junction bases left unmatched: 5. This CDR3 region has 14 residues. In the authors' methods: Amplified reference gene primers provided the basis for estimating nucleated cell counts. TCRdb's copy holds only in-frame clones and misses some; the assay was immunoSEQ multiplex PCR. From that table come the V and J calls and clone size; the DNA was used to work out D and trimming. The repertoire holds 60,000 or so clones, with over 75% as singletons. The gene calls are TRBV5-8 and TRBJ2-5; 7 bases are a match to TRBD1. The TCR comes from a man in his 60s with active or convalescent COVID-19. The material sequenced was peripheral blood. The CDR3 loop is CASSRGQEQETQYF. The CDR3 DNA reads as TGTGCCAGCAGCAGAGGACAGGAGCAAGAGACCCAGTACTTC.